This is a list of T cell receptor beta chains from one sample in a study of tumor and adjacent non-tumor tissue in lung cancer. TCRdb re-called the multiplex PCR reads through MiXCR, storing one row per CDR3 protein. The sample carries around 200,000 distinct CDR3 sequences, about two thirds recorded once. Sample: lung tumor tissue. The receptors here all came from a man in his 60s with non-small cell lung cancer. CDR3s include the opening cysteine and the closing phenylalanine or tryptophan. Each record gives: J gene, D gene, V gene, clone size, CDR3 protein, CDR3 DNA. A D gene is named only where the DNA matches it firmly. Clone size is stated in some rows and not others, as once, few, many or a class when expanded.

>TRBJ2-7|.|TRBV11-2|.
CVSSHDSGQYF
TGTGTCAGCAGCCACGACTCTGGGCAGTACTTC
>TRBJ2-5|.|TRBV4-1|.
CASSQDPGQPQETQYF
TGCGCCAGCAGCCAAGACCCCGGACAGCCCCAAGAGACCCAGTACTTC
>TRBJ2-1|TRBD2|TRBV29-1|few
CSAGLAGGVNEQFF
TGCAGCGCTGGACTAGCGGGAGGGGTCAATGAGCAGTTCTTC
>TRBJ1-2|.|TRBV25-1|.
CASSEYRAPHGYTF
TGTGCCAGCAGTGAATATCGGGCTCCTCATGGATACACCTTC
>TRBJ1-1|.|TRBV28|few
CASSLQAVMNTEAFF
TGTGCCAGCAGTTTACAAGCAGTCATGAACACTGAAGCTTTCTTT
>TRBJ2-4|.|TRBV11-3|.
CASRAARTNIQYF
TGTGCCAGCAGGGCCGCGAGGACAAACATTCAATACTTC
>TRBJ2-6|TRBD1|TRBV6-5|.
CVGSFATGGSGANVLTF
TGTGTCGGCAGTTTCGCGACAGGGGGCTCTGGGGCCAACGTCCTGACTTTC
>TRBJ2-5|TRBD2|TRBV12-3/TRBV12-4|.
CASSLNHGLAETQYF
TGTGCCAGCAGTCTAAACCACGGACTAGCGGAGACCCAGTACTTC
>TRBJ1-2|.|TRBV7-9|many
CASSLGERPGGTIYGYTF
TGTGCCAGCAGCTTAGGGGAACGGCCAGGCGGAACCATTTATGGCTACACCTTC
>TRBJ2-7|.|TRBV11-2|.
CASSLEWAAFRGGPYEQYF
TGTGCCAGCAGCCTCGAATGGGCAGCTTTTAGGGGGGGACCCTACGAGCAGTACTTC
>TRBJ2-7|.|TRBV29-1|many
CSVMGNSYEQYF
TGCAGCGTTATGGGAAACAGCTACGAGCAGTACTTC
>TRBJ2-1|.|TRBV11-3|few
CASSLYGATFNEQFF
TGTGCCAGCAGTTTATACGGGGCCACCTTCAATGAGCAGTTCTTC
>TRBJ1-4|.|TRBV29-1|few
CSVEKGPKLFF
TGCAGCGTTGAAAAGGGACCAAAACTGTTTTTT
>TRBJ2-6|.|TRBV6-2/TRBV6-3|.
CASCSTTARVFQSKFSGANALTF
TGTGCCAGCTGTTCAACGACAGCCCGTGTATTTCAGAGCAAATTCTCTGGGGCCAACGCCCTGACTTTC
>TRBJ1-5|.|TRBV6-5|.
CAISYGGSGQPQRF
TGTGCCATCAGTTACGGGGGGTCAGGGCAGCCCCAGCGTTTT
>TRBJ2-2|.|TRBV29-1|.
CFVQTTTGELFF
TGCTTCGTTCAGACTACCACCGGGGAGCTGTTTTTT
>TRBJ2-4|.|TRBV4-1|.
CASSQDSNTTQYF
TGCGCCAGCAGCCAAGATAGTAACACTACTCAGTATTTC
>TRBJ2-7|.|TRBV11-2|once
CANSSTASRNEQYF
TGTGCCAACAGCTCCACTGCCTCCCGGAACGAGCAGTACTTC
>TRBJ2-3|TRBD2|TRBV11-2|.
CASSTRTSDCTDTQYF
TGTGCCAGCAGCACACGGACTAGCGATTGCACAGATACGCAGTATTTT
>TRBJ2-3|.|TRBV6-1|.
CTSSEGFSHTDMQYF
TGTACCAGCAGTGAAGGCTTTTCCCACACAGATATGCAGTATTTT
>TRBJ2-5|TRBD2|TRBV4-2|.
CTSSQRLAGETQYF
TGTACCAGCAGCCAGAGACTAGCGGGAGAGACTCAGTACTTC
>TRBJ1-2|.|TRBV6-5|.
CASSSPGLKATNYGYTF
TGTGCCAGCAGTTCACCTGGACTGAAAGCGACTAACTATGGCTACACCTTC
>TRBJ2-1|.|TRBV29-1|few
CSVSDWYNEQFF
TGCAGCGTCTCGGACTGGTACAATGAGCAGTTCTTC